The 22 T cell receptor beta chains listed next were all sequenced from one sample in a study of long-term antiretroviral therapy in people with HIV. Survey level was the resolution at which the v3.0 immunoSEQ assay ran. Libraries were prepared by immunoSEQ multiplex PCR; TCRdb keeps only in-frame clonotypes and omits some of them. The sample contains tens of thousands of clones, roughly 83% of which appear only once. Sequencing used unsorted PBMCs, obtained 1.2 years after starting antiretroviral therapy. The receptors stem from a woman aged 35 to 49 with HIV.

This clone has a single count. The CDR3 reads CAISEDRIMNTEAFF. Written as DNA, the CDR3 is TGTGCCATCAGTGAGGACAGAATCATGAACACTGAAGCTTTCTTT. V usage is TRBV10-3 and J usage is TRBJ1-1; D may be TRBD1 (5 bases). Germline assignment: CDR1 ENHRY and CDR2 SYGVKD. Trimming left V 2 bases short and J 0 bases short, with 10 bases between. The CDR3 sequence is 15 residues long.

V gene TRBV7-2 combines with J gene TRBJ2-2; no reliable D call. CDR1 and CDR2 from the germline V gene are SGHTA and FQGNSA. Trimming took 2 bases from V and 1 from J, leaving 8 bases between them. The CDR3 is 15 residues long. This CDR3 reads CASSLYSENTGELFF. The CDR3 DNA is TGTGCCAGCAGCTTATACAGCGAGAACACCGGGGAGCTGTTTTTT.

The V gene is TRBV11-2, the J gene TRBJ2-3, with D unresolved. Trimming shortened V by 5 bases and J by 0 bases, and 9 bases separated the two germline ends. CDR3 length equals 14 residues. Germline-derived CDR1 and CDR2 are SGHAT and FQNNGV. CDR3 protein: CASSPSPSTDTQYF. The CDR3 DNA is TGTGCCAGCAGCCCCTCTCCCAGCACAGATACGCAGTATTTT. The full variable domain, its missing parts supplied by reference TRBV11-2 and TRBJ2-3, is EAGVAQSPRYKIIEKRQSVAFWCNPISGHATLYWYQQILGQGPKLLIQFQNNGVVDDSQLPKDRFSAERLKGVDSTLKIQPAKLEDSAVYLCASSPSPSTDTQYFGPGTRLTVL.

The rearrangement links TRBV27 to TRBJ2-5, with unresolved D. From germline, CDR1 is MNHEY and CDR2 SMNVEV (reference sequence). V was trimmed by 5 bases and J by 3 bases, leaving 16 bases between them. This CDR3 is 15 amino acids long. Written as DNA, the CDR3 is TGTGCCAGCAGTCCCGACTCAGGTTCGGAAGAGACCCAGTACTTC. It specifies CASSPDSGSEETQYF.

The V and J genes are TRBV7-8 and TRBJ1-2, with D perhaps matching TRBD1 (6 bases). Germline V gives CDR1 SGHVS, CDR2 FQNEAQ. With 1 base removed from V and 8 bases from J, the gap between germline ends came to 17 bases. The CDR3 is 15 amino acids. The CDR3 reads CASSLGDRTGYGYTF. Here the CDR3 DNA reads TGTGCCAGCAGCTTAGGGGACCGAACAGGGTACGGCTACACCTTC. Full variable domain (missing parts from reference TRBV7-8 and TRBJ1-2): GAGVSQSPRYKVAKRGQDVALRCDPISGHVSLFWYQQALGQGPEFLTYFQNEAQLDKSGLPSDRFFAERPEGSVSTLKIQRTQQEDSAVYLCASSLGDRTGYGYTFGSGTRLTVV.

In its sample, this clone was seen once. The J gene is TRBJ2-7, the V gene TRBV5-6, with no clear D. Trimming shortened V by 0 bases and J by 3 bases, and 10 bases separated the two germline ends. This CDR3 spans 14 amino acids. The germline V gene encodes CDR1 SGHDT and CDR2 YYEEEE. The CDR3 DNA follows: TGTGCCAGCAGCTTGGGGGGTTGGAACTACGAGCAGTACTTC. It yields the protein CASSLGGWNYEQYF. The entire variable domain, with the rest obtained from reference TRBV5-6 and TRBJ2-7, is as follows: DAGVTQSPTHLIKTRGQQVTLRCSPKSGHDTVSWYQQALGQGPQFIFQYYEEEERQRGNFPDRFSGHQFPNYSSELNVNALLLGDSALYLCASSLGGWNYEQYFGPGTRLTVT.

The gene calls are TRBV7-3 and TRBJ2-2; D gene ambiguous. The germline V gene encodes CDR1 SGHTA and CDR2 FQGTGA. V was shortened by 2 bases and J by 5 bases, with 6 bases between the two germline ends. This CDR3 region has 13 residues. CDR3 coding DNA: TGTGCCAGCAGCTTATTGGGAACCGGGGAGCTGTTTTTT. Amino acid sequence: CASSLLGTGELFF.

The CDR3 DNA reads TGCGCCAGCAGCGACCGGGACAGTGAAGCTTTCTTT. It encodes CASSDRDSEAFF. The gene calls are TRBV5-1 and TRBJ1-1, with 7 bases that match TRBD1. Losses at the gene ends were 4 bases for V and 7 bases for J; bases not matched to a gene: 4. Germline loops: CDR1 SGHRS, CDR2 YFSETQ. The CDR3 contains 12 residues. The entire variable domain, with the rest obtained from reference TRBV5-1 and TRBJ1-1, is as follows: KAGVTQTPRYLIKTRGQQVTLSCSPISGHRSVSWYQQTPGQGLQFLFEYFSETQRNKGNFPGRFSGRQFSNSRSEMNVSTLELGDSALYLCASSDRDSEAFFGQGTRLTVV.

CDR3: CASSPSGTGLLQETQYF. CDR3 sequence (DNA): TGTGCCAGCTCACCATCCGGGACAGGCCTTCTACAGGAGACCCAGTACTTC. The chain carries TRBV18 and TRBJ2-5, with 8 bases lining up with TRBD1. V gave up 2 bases and J gave up 5 bases; unmatched junction bases: 13. CDR1 is KGHSH and CDR2 is LQKENI in the germline V gene. The CDR3 extends over 17 amino acids.

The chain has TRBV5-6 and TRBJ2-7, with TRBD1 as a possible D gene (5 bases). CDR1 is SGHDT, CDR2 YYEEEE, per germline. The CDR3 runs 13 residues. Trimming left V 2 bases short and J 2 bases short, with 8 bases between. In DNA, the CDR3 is TGTGCCAGCAGCTTTAGGGGCACCTACGAGCAGTACTTC. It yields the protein CASSFRGTYEQYF.

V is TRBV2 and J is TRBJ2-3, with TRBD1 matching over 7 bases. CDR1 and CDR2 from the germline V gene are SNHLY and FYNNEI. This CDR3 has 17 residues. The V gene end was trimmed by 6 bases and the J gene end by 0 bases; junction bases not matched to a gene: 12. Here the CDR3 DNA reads TGTGCCAGCAGGCCCCCGGGACAGTTAACTAGCACAGATACGCAGTATTTT. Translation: CASRPPGQLTSTDTQYF.

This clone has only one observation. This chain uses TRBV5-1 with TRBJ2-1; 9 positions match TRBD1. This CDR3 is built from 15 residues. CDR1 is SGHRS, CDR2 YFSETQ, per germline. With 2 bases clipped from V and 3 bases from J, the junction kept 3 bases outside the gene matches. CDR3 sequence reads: CASSFTGQGYNEQFF. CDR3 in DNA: TGCGCCAGCAGCTTTACGGGACAGGGCTACAATGAGCAGTTCTTC.

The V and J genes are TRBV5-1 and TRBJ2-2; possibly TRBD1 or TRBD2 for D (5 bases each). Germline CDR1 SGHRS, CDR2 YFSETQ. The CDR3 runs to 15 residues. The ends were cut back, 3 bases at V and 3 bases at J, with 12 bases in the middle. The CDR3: CASSSGTYYTGELFF. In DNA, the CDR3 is TGCGCCAGCAGCTCTGGGACCTATTACACCGGGGAGCTGTTTTTT. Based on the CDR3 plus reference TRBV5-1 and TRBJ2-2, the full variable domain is KAGVTQTPRYLIKTRGQQVTLSCSPISGHRSVSWYQQTPGQGLQFLFEYFSETQRNKGNFPGRFSGRQFSNSRSEMNVSTLELGDSALYLCASSSGTYYTGELFFGEGSRLTVL.

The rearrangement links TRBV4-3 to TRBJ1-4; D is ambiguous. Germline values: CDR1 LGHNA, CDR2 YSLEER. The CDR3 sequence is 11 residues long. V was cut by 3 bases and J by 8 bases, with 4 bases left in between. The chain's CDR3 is CASSHGEKLFF. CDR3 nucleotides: TGCGCCAGCAGCCATGGCGAAAAACTGTTTTTT.

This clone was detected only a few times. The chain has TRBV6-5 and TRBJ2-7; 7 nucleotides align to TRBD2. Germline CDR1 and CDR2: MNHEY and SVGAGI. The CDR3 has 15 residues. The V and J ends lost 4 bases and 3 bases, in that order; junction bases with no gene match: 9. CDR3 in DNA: TGTGCCAGCAGTTTATATGGACTAGAAAGCTACGAGCAGTACTTC. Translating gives CASSLYGLESYEQYF.

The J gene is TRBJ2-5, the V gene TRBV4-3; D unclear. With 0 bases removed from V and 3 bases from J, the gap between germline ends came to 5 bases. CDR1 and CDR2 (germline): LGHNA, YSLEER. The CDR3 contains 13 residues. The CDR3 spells CASSQDREETQYF. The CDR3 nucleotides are TGCGCCAGCAGCCAAGATCGAGAAGAGACCCAGTACTTC.

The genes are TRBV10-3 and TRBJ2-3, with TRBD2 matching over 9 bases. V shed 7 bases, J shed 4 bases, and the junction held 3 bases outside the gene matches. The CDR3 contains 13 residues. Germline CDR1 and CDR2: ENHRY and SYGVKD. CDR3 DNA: TGTGCCATCAATAGCGGGAGTGCAGATACGCAGTATTTT. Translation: CAINSGSADTQYF.

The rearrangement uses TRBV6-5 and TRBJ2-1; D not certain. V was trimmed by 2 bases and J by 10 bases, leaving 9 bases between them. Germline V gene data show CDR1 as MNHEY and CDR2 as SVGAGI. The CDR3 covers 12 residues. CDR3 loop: CASSYVQGEQFF. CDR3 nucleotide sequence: TGTGCCAGCAGTTACGTTCAAGGCGAGCAGTTCTTC.

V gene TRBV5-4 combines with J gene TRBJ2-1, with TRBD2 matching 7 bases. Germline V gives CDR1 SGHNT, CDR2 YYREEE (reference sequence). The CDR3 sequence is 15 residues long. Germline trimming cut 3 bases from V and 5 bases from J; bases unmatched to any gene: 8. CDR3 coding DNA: TGTGCCAGCAGCTCCAGCGGGGCAGGCAACAATGAGCAGTTCTTC. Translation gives CASSSSGAGNNEQFF. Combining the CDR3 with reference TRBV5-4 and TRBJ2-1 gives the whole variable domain ETGVTQSPTHLIKTRGQQVTLRCSSQSGHNTVSWYQQALGQGPQFIFQYYREEENGRGNFPPRFSGLQFPNYSSELNVNALELDDSALYLCASSSSGAGNNEQFFGPGTRLTVL.

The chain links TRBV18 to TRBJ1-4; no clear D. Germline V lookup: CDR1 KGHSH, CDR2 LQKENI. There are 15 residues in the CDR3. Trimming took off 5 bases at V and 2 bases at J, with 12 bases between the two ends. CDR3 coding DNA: TGTGCCAGCTCATATGATGCAAACACTAATGAAAAACTGTTTTTT. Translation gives CASSYDANTNEKLFF.

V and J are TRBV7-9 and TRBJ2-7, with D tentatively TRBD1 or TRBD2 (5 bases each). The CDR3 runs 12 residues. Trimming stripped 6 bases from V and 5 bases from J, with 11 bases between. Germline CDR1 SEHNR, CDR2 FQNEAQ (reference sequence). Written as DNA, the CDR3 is TGTGCCAGCAGTCTTCAGGGACACGAGCAGTACTTC. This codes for CASSLQGHEQYF. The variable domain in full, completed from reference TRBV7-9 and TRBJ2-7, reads DTGVSQNPRHKITKRGQNVTFRCDPISEHNRLYWYRQTLGQGPEFLTYFQNEAQLEKSRLLSDRFSAERPKGSFSTLEIQRTEQGDSAMYLCASSLQGHEQYFGPGTRLTVT.

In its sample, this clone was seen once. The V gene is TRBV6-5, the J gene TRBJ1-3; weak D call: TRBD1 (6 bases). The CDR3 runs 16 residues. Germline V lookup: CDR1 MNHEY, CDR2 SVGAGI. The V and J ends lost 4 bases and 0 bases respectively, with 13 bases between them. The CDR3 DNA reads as TGTGCCAGCAGTTCCCAGGGACATGGCTCTGGAAACACCATATATTTT. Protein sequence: CASSSQGHGSGNTIYF.